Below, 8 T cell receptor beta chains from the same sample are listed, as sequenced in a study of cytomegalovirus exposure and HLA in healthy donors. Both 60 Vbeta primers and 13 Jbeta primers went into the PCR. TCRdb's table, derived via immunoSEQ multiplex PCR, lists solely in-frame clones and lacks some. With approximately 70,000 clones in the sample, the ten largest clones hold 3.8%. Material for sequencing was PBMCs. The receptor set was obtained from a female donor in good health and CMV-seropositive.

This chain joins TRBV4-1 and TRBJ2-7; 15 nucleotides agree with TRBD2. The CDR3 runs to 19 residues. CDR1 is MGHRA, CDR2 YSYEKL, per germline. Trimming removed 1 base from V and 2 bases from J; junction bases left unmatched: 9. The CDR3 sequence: CASSQAGLAGGPSAYEQYF. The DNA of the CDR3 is TGCGCCAGCAGCCAAGCGGGACTAGCGGGAGGACCCAGCGCCTACGAGCAGTACTTC.

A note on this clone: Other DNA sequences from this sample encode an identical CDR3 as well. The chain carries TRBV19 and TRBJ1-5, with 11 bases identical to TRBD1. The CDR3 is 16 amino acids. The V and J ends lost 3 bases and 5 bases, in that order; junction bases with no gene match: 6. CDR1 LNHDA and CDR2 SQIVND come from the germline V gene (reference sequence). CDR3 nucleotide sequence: TGTGCCAGTAGTATCCCCGGGACAGGGGGGGATCAGCCCCAGCATTTT. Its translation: CASSIPGTGGDQPQHF.

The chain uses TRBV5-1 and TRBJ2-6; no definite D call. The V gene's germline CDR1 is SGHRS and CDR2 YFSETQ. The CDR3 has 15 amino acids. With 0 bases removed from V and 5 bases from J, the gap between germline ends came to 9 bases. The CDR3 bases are TGCGCCAGCAGCTTGGGGGCTGATAGGGCCAACGTCCTGACTTTC. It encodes CASSLGADRANVLTF.

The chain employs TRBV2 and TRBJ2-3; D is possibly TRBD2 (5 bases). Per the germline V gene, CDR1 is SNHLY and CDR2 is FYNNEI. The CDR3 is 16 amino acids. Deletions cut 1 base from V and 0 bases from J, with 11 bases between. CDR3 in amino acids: CASSEDSSLSTDTQYF. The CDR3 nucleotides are TGTGCCAGCAGTGAAGATTCTAGCCTAAGCACAGATACGCAGTATTTT.

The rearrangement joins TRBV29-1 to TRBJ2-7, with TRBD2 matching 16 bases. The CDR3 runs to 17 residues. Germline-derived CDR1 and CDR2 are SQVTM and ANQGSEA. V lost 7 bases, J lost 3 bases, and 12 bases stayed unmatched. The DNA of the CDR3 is TGCAGCGCTCCGGGACTAGCGGGAGGGCTCTTTTTCTACGAGCAGTACTTC. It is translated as CSAPGLAGGLFFYEQYF.

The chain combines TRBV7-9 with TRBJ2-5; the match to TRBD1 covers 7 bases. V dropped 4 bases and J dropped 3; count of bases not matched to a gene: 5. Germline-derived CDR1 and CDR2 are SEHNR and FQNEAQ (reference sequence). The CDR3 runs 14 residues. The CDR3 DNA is TGTGCCAGCAGCTCGGGACAGATTAAAGAGACCCAGTACTTC. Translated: CASSSGQIKETQYF.

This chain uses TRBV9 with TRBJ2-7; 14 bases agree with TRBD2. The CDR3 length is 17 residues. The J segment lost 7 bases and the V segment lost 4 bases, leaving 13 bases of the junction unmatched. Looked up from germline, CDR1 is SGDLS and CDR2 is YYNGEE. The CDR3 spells CASSPGGLAGVLGEQYF. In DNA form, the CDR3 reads TGTGCCAGCAGCCCAGGGGGACTAGCGGGGGTCCTGGGGGAGCAGTACTTC.

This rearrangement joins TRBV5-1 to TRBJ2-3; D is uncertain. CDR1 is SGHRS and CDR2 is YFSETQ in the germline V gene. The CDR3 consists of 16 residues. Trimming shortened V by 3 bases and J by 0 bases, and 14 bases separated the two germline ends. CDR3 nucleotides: TGCGCCAGCAGCTCCCAAGCCTCCTCTAGCACAGATACGCAGTATTTT. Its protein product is CASSSQASSSTDTQYF. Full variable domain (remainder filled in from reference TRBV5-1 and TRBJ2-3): KAGVTQTPRYLIKTRGQQVTLSCSPISGHRSVSWYQQTPGQGLQFLFEYFSETQRNKGNFPGRFSGRQFSNSRSEMNVSTLELGDSALYLCASSSQASSSTDTQYFGPGTRLTVL.